This is a list of T cell receptor beta chains from one sample in a study of cytotoxic CD8 clonotypes in ibrutinib-treated CLL. This table comes from immunoSEQ multiplex PCR, and its TCRdb copy is limited to in-frame clones, with some not included. The table records 200,000 or so clones, over 65% of them present only once. Sequenced here: PBMCs, sampled after 12 months of ibrutinib treatment. These receptors originate from a human donor with chronic lymphocytic leukemia. CDR3s include the opening cysteine and the closing phenylalanine or tryptophan. The D gene is left open where the match is weak. Some rows mark clone size as missing; the rest say once, few, many or name a class of expanded clone.

clone_size	v_call	d_call	j_call	cdr3_aa	cdr3_nt
.	TRBV29-1	TRBD1	TRBJ1-2	CSGTGLYGYTF	TGCAGCGGGACAGGGCTCTATGGCTACACCTTC
few	TRBV6-5	TRBD1	TRBJ1-6	CASSFDRGNNSPLHF	TGTGCCAGCAGTTTCGACAGGGGGAATAATTCACCCCTCCACTTT
.	TRBV19	.	TRBJ1-1	CASSKGTGEAFF	TGTGCCAGTAGTAAAGGGACGGGGGAAGCTTTCTTT
few	TRBV27	.	TRBJ1-3	CASSLRGGGNTIYF	TGTGCCAGCAGTTTACGGGGGGGTGGAAACACCATATATTTT
.	TRBV30	.	TRBJ1-2	CAWRAAGRASYGYTF	TGTGCCTGGAGGGCCGCCGGCAGGGCGTCCTATGGCTACACCTTC
.	TRBV11-2	TRBD2	TRBJ2-1	CASSLVGIRSGRAGEQFF	TGTGCCAGCAGCTTAGTCGGGATTCGTAGCGGGAGGGCCGGTGAGCAGTTCTTC
.	TRBV7-2	.	TRBJ2-1	CASSKGGSLNEQFF	TGTGCCAGCAGCAAAGGTGGCTCCCTCAATGAGCAGTTCTTC
once	TRBV7-9	.	TRBJ2-4	CASSPLSGGLDIQYF	TGTGCCAGCAGCCCCCTCTCGGGGGGCTTGGACATTCAGTACTTC
.	TRBV28	TRBD1	TRBJ1-5	CASSSQGARPNQPQHF	TGTGCCAGCAGCTCACAGGGGGCCAGGCCTAATCAGCCCCAGCATTTT
few	TRBV9	.	TRBJ1-1	CASSVEGPEAFF	TGTGCCAGCAGCGTAGAAGGCCCTGAAGCTTTCTTT
.	TRBV7-8	.	TRBJ2-7	CASSRRRESSYEQYF	TGTGCCAGCAGCAGGAGGAGGGAAAGCTCCTACGAGCAGTACTTC
.	TRBV11-2	TRBD2	TRBJ2-1	CASSTSGSLGNEQFF	TGTGCCAGCAGCACTAGCGGGAGTCTTGGTAATGAGCAGTTCTTC
few	TRBV20-1	.	TRBJ2-5	CSPRGETQYF	TGCAGTCCCCGGGGAGAGACCCAGTACTTC
.	TRBV28	TRBD1	TRBJ2-5	CASRQGVWYQETQYF	TGTGCCAGCAGACAGGGGGTTTGGTACCAAGAGACCCAGTACTTC
few	TRBV5-1	TRBD2	TRBJ2-7	CASSFPSGSLDEQYF	TGCGCCAGCAGCTTCCCTAGCGGGAGTTTGGACGAGCAGTACTTC
few	TRBV19	TRBD1	TRBJ1-1	CASRGTGVNTEAFF	TGTGCCAGTAGAGGGACAGGGGTGAACACTGAAGCTTTCTTT
.	TRBV5-6	.	TRBJ2-3	CASSHGHALPDTQYF	TGTGCCAGCAGCCACGGACATGCGCTGCCAGATACGCAGTATTTT
.	TRBV15	TRBD1	TRBJ1-5	CATSPRPTGDQPQHF	TGTGCCACCAGCCCCCGTCCGACAGGGGATCAGCCCCAGCATTTT
few	TRBV9	TRBD1	TRBJ1-6	CASRLTGADDSPLHF	TGTGCCAGCAGGTTGACAGGGGCTGATGATTCACCCCTCCACTTT
.	TRBV6-5	TRBD1	TRBJ2-1	CASTRGLFADNEQFF	TGTGCCAGCACGAGGGGGCTGTTTGCCGACAATGAGCAGTTCTTC
.	TRBV2	.	TRBJ2-7	CASRTERGWASYEQYF	TGTGCCAGCAGGACGGAGAGGGGATGGGCGTCCTACGAGCAGTACTTC
.	TRBV5-1	TRBD1	TRBJ2-5	CASHRGHSGKETQYF	TGCGCCAGCCACAGGGGGCATAGTGGGAAAGAGACCCAGTACTTC
.	TRBV18	.	TRBJ2-2	CASSPPRVTGELFF	TGTGCCAGCTCACCCCCCAGGGTAACCGGGGAGCTGTTTTTT
.	TRBV29-1	TRBD2	TRBJ2-3	CSVRNGLAGAFTDTQYF	TGCAGCGTTAGAAACGGACTAGCGGGGGCCTTCACAGATACGCAGTATTTT
.	TRBV9	TRBD2	TRBJ2-1	CASSQYHMLSGRAAEQFF	TGTGCCAGCAGCCAATATCACATGCTTAGCGGGAGGGCCGCTGAGCAGTTCTTC
once	TRBV5-5	.	TRBJ1-4	CASSSLVTTNEKLFF	TGTGCCAGCAGCTCTTTAGTTACAACTAATGAAAAACTGTTTTTT
.	TRBV5-1	TRBD1	TRBJ1-1	CASRAPTGVTEAFF	TGCGCCAGCAGGGCCCCCACAGGGGTTACTGAAGCTTTCTTT
.	TRBV30	TRBD2	TRBJ2-1	CAWSGSSGSIWSFLAEQFF	TGTGCCTGGAGTGGCTCTAGCGGGAGTATTTGGTCCTTTCTTGCTGAGCAGTTCTTC
.	TRBV6-6	.	TRBJ2-7	CASRFSLARHSYEQYF	TGTGCCAGCAGGTTTTCCCTAGCGAGACACTCCTACGAGCAGTACTTC
few	TRBV4-2	.	TRBJ2-7	CASSQDRQTLYF	TGTGCCAGCAGCCAAGATCGTCAAACGCTGTACTTC
.	TRBV6-6	TRBD2	TRBJ2-1	CASSYGTSGRMGEQFF	TGTGCCAGCAGTTACGGGACTAGCGGGAGGATGGGGGAGCAGTTCTTC
.	TRBV28	TRBD2	TRBJ2-7	CASISSGVYEQYF	TGTGCCAGCATTTCTAGCGGGGTCTACGAGCAGTACTTC
.	TRBV2	.	TRBJ2-7	CATRGPRGSGEQYF	TGTGCCACCAGGGGTCCCAGGGGTTCAGGTGAGCAGTACTTC
.	TRBV28	.	TRBJ2-3	CASSLGQGRLSTDTQYF	TGTGCCAGCAGTTTAGGTCAGGGTCGTTTGAGCACAGATACGCAGTATTTT
.	TRBV7-2	TRBD2	TRBJ2-5	CASSLTSGGTKETQYF	TGTGCCAGCAGCCTAACTAGCGGGGGGACTAAAGAGACCCAGTACTTC
once	TRBV6-6	.	TRBJ1-5	CASTYGQLLSNQPQHF	TGTGCCAGCACTTACGGACAGCTACTTAGCAATCAGCCCCAGCATTTT
few	TRBV30	TRBD1	TRBJ1-2	CAWSRGTGYYGYTF	TGTGCCTGGAGTCGTGGGACAGGGTACTATGGCTACACCTTC